The entry below gives a single T cell receptor beta chain sequence along with its context. This sample is drawn from a study of T cell changes during pregnancy in multiple sclerosis. V was trimmed by 6 bases and J by 0 bases, leaving 5 bases between them. Per the germline V gene, CDR1 is MNHEY and CDR2 is SMNVEV (reference sequence). This CDR3 has 12 residues. Here immunoSEQ multiplex PCR was the method, and the copy in TCRdb shows in-frame clones only, minus some. The table has 70,000 or so clones, under 95% seen once. The rearrangement links TRBV27 to TRBJ1-1; no clear D gene. The material sequenced was CD4+ T cells from peripheral blood mononuclear cells, taken before pregnancy. This clonotype was sampled from a female donor with multiple sclerosis, enrolled in a pregnancy study. The CDR3 nucleotides read TGTGCCAGCAGGTCGGTGAACACTGAAGCTTTCTTT. This encodes CASRSVNTEAFF.